The entry below describes one TCR beta chain. What it binds is unknown. Sequenced by immunoSEQ multiplex PCR; TCRdb stores in-frame clones only, minus some. Of tens of thousands of clones in the sample, 84% were seen once. The germline V gene encodes CDR1 SNHLY and CDR2 FYNNEI. The CDR3 sequence is 14 residues long. V dropped 10 bases and J dropped 1 base, with 13 bases sitting between them. The sample is drawn from a study of OX40 agonist ivuxolimab in advanced cancers. About the research overall: The dose-escalation cohort had hepatocellular carcinoma, melanoma, renal cell or head and neck cancer.

Study-wide findings and caveats: Antigen specificity remained undetermined for the expanded peripheral T cells. Among some nonresponders, normalized T-cell clonal expansion was also low.

The source is an adult with an advanced solid tumor such as melanoma, head and neck, liver or kidney cancer. The sample here was CD4+ or CD8+ T cells sorted from blood, taken in a trial of the OX40 agonist ivuxolimab. The chain carries TRBV2 and TRBJ2-2, with unresolved D. CDR3 bases: TGTGCCACCCGGGCCCAGATGAACACCGGGGAGCTGTTTTTT. This gives the protein CATRAQMNTGELFF.